These 32 T cell receptor beta chains were sequenced from one sample in a study of T cells in Graves' hyperthyroidism and ophthalmopathy. Amplified TCR beta CDR3 regions came from RNA transcripts. First-round RT-PCR of the TCR CDR3 relied on the HTBI primer set. One entry per CDR3 protein results from TCRdb running MiXCR on the multiplex PCR reads. The sample carries 600,000 to 650,000 distinct CDR3 sequences, roughly 17% recorded once. Material for sequencing was blood. The receptors derive from a woman in her twenties or thirties with Graves' hyperthyroidism.

This chain links TRBV7-9 with TRBJ1-2, with D unresolved. Trimming pared 5 bases from V and 3 bases from J, leaving 7 bases between. The CDR3 covers 12 residues. Germline V gene lookup returns CDR1 SEHNR and CDR2 FQNEAQ (reference sequence). The CDR3 reads CASSRYYYGYTF. CDR3 nucleotide sequence: TGTGCCAGCAGCCGATATTACTATGGCTACACCTTC. Complete variable domain (other parts from reference TRBV7-9 and TRBJ1-2): DTGVSQNPRHKITKRGQNVTFRCDPISEHNRLYWYRQTLGQGPEFLTYFQNEAQLEKSRLLSDRFSAERPKGSFSTLEIQRTEQGDSAMYLCASSRYYYGYTFGSGTRLTVV.

This clonotype was observed at least ten times. The V call is TRBV3-1, the J call TRBJ2-7; D remains ambiguous. Trimming took off 1 base at V and 5 bases at J, with 3 bases between the two ends. CDR3 length: 11 residues. Looked up from germline, CDR1 is LGHDT and CDR2 is YNNKEL (reference sequence). The CDR3 reads CASSQVHEQYF. The CDR3 nucleotides are TGTGCCAGCAGCCAAGTACACGAGCAGTACTTC.

This clonotype was seen only a few times. V is TRBV19 and J is TRBJ2-7; tentative D call: TRBD2 (5 bases). Trimming stripped 3 bases from V and 0 bases from J, with 9 bases between. This CDR3 is built from 14 residues. Germline values: CDR1 LNHDA, CDR2 SQIVND (reference sequence). The CDR3 region has the DNA TGTGCCAGTAGTATTGCTAGCAGCTCCTACGAGCAGTACTTC. Translating gives CASSIASSSYEQYF.

This chain uses TRBV30 with TRBJ1-2; D unresolved. This CDR3 contains 13 residues. V was shortened by 4 bases and J by 8 bases, with 17 bases between the two germline ends. CDR1 GTSNPN and CDR2 SVGIG come from the germline V gene (reference sequence). The CDR3 nucleotides are TGTGCCTGGACCACCACCCGGGAAGGGGGCTACACCTTC. This gives the protein CAWTTTREGGYTF.

This clonotype was observed many times. CDR3 bases: TGCAGTGCTAGAGTAGCGGGAGGGTCCTACAATGAGCAGTTCTTC. Its translation: CSARVAGGSYNEQFF. The chain joins TRBV20-1 to TRBJ2-1; 11 bases match TRBD2. CDR1 and CDR2 (germline): DFQATT, SNEGSKA (reference sequence). CDR3 length equals 15 residues. Trimming at V came to 1 base and at J to 1 base, leaving 0 bases not matched to a gene.

The chain joins TRBV11-2 to TRBJ2-1; the match to TRBD2 covers 7 bases. The CDR3 consists of 16 residues. Trimming removed 4 bases from V and 0 bases from J; junction bases left unmatched: 6. Germline V CDR1 and CDR2: SGHAT, FQNNGV. CDR3 DNA sequence: TGTGCCAGCAGCTCCTCCGGCGGGAGCTCCTACAATGAGCAGTTCTTC. Amino acid sequence: CASSSSGGSSYNEQFF.

V usage is TRBV6-5 and J usage is TRBJ2-7; TRBD1 matches 9 bases. There are 17 residues in the CDR3. V lost 0 bases and J lost 2; bases outside the gene matches: 8. Germline values: CDR1 MNHEY, CDR2 SVGAGI. CDR3 in amino acids: CASSYSDRGGSPYEQYF. CDR3 coding DNA: TGTGCCAGCAGTTACTCGGACAGGGGTGGTTCCCCCTACGAGCAGTACTTC.

With regard to this clonotype: This may be a read error, as it is one base from a much larger clone. This chain links TRBV12-3 or TRBV12-4 with TRBJ2-5; D is unclear. Between the trimmed V and J ends, which lost 3 bases and 7 bases, there was a span of 12 bases. CDR3 length: 13 amino acids. This CDR3 reads CASSFGQVGTQYF. The CDR3 DNA sequence: TGTGCCAGCAGTTTCGGGCAGGTGGGGACCCAGTACTTC.

This clonotype was seen ten or more times. V is TRBV28 and J is TRBJ2-3; tentative D call: TRBD2 (5 bases). CDR3 length: 15 residues. The V gene's germline CDR1 is MDHEN and CDR2 SYDVKM. V lost 6 bases, J lost 4 bases, and 17 bases lay in between. The CDR3 region has the DNA TGTGCCAGCAGCCAACTTTCGAGTAGCGCAGATACGCAGTATTTT. Its protein is CASSQLSSSADTQYF.

In this sample, this clonotype turned up a few times. The rearrangement joins TRBV19 to TRBJ2-2; D remains ambiguous. Germline V gene data show CDR1 as LNHDA and CDR2 as SQIVND (reference sequence). The V and J ends lost 1 base and 4 bases respectively, with 1 base between them. The CDR3 contains 12 residues. In DNA, the CDR3 is TGTGCCAGTAGTATAGCCACCGGGGAGCTGTTTTTT. Translated: CASSIATGELFF.

This clonotype was counted at least ten times. The gene calls are TRBV7-2 and TRBJ1-1; 10 bases align to TRBD1. Looked up from germline, CDR1 is SGHTA and CDR2 is FQGNSA. The CDR3 is made up of 14 amino acids. V was clipped by 5 bases and J by 5 bases; unmatched bases: 5. The CDR3 loop is CASSMTGGVTEAFF. For the CDR3, the DNA is TGTGCCAGCAGCATGACAGGGGGCGTTACTGAAGCTTTCTTT.

The rearrangement uses TRBV4-1 and TRBJ1-5; a weak D match, TRBD1 (6 bases). This CDR3 region has 15 residues. Trimming stripped 1 base from V and 9 bases from J, with 16 bases between. Germline values: CDR1 MGHRA, CDR2 YSYEKL. CDR3: CASSQAPQARGPQHF. The CDR3 DNA is TGCGCCAGCAGCCAAGCCCCACAGGCCAGGGGGCCCCAGCATTTT.

This clonotype was detected many times. This chain uses TRBV27 with TRBJ2-7, with TRBD1 identical over 10 bases. The length of the CDR3 is 15 residues. Per the germline V gene, CDR1 is MNHEY and CDR2 is SMNVEV (reference sequence). J was trimmed by 6 bases and V by 0 bases; bases with no gene match: 5. The CDR3 sequence: CASSLSGTGAFEQYF. The CDR3 region has the DNA TGTGCCAGCAGTTTATCGGGGACAGGGGCGTTCGAGCAGTACTTC.

This clonotype was seen repeatedly, ten times or more. J is TRBJ2-3 and V is TRBV11-3; possible D gene TRBD2, 6 bases. V was pared by 5 bases and J by 7 bases, with 16 bases between. In germline, CDR1 is SGHNT, CDR2 YENEEA. This CDR3 contains 14 residues. CDR3 protein: CASSRGLTQHTQYF. Written as DNA, the CDR3 is TGTGCCAGCAGCCGGGGACTTACACAGCATACGCAGTATTTT.

This clonotype was counted ten times or more. The rearrangement uses TRBV2 and TRBJ2-2; a possible D gene is TRBD1 (6 bases). The germline CDR1 and CDR2 sequences are SNHLY and FYNNEI. Between the trimmed V and J ends, which lost 7 bases and 5 bases, there was a span of 14 bases. The CDR3 extends over 14 amino acids. CDR3 coding DNA: TGTGCCAGCACAACGTTAGGACAGACCGGGGAGCTGTTTTTT. Protein sequence: CASTTLGQTGELFF.

This clonotype was seen ten or more times. The rearrangement links TRBV30 to TRBJ2-7; 7 bases agree with TRBD1. CDR1 is GTSNPN and CDR2 is SVGIG in the germline V gene (reference sequence). Trimming removed 3 bases from V and 1 base from J; junction bases left unmatched: 6. The CDR3 is 14 amino acids. The CDR3 coding sequence is TGTGCCTGGAGAAACAGGGGCCAATCCTACGAGCAGTACTTC. Translating it yields CAWRNRGQSYEQYF.

This clonotype was seen just once. Given a much more abundant clone one base away, this may be a read error. The chain combines TRBV4-1 with TRBJ2-7; D unclear. The CDR3 spans 14 residues. Germline CDR1 is MGHRA and CDR2 is YSYEKL. The V gene lost 0 bases and the J gene lost 0 bases, with 6 bases spanning the gap. The CDR3 reads CASSQEQFSYEQYF. The CDR3 DNA follows: TGCGCCAGCAGCCAAGAGCAGTTCTCCTACGAGCAGTACTTC.

This chain links TRBV27 with TRBJ1-5; a weak D match, TRBD1 (5 bases). The CDR3 runs to 16 residues. V was shortened by 5 bases and J by 0 bases, with 14 bases between the two germline ends. Germline CDR1 reads MNHEY; CDR2 reads SMNVEV (reference sequence). Here the CDR3 reads CASSPTWRGSNQPQHF. CDR3 coding DNA: TGTGCCAGCAGTCCCACCTGGAGGGGTAGCAATCAGCCCCAGCATTTT.

The V call is TRBV9, the J call TRBJ2-7; no reliable D call. Trimming removed 0 bases from V and 0 bases from J, with 4 bases in between. The CDR3 runs to 13 residues. Per the germline V gene, CDR1 is SGDLS and CDR2 is YYNGEE. The CDR3 region has the DNA TGTGCCAGCAGCGTAGATGGCTCCTACGAGCAGTACTTC. This sequence encodes CASSVDGSYEQYF.

The chain carries TRBV7-3 and TRBJ2-5; 11 bases map to TRBD2. This CDR3 has 16 residues. With V trimmed by 6 bases and J by 7 bases, 13 bases remained unmatched. CDR1 and CDR2 (germline): SGHTA, FQGTGA. The CDR3 DNA sequence: TGTGCCAGCAGTTCGGGAATAGCGGGAGGGGGGGCGACCCAGTACTTC. This encodes CASSSGIAGGGATQYF.

CDR3 in amino acids: CASSRRSGSYNEQFF. The CDR3 bases are TGCGCCAGCAGCCGGCGAAGCGGGAGCTACAATGAGCAGTTCTTC. The chain joins TRBV5-1 to TRBJ2-1; 8 bases line up with TRBD2. After removal of 4 bases from V and 3 bases from J, the junction contained 6 bases not matched to a gene. Germline CDR1 SGHRS, CDR2 YFSETQ. This CDR3 has 15 amino acids.

This clonotype has ten or more counts. The chain combines TRBV2 with TRBJ1-1, with D unclear. CDR1 and CDR2 from the germline V gene are SNHLY and FYNNEI. V was clipped by 2 bases and J by 0 bases, with 10 bases between them. CDR3 length: 15 amino acids. The CDR3 sequence is CASSESRSMNTEAFF. The CDR3 nucleotides are TGTGCCAGCAGTGAATCAAGATCCATGAACACTGAAGCTTTCTTT.

The chain employs TRBV6-1 and TRBJ1-5; 11 bases are a match to TRBD1. CDR1 and CDR2 from the germline V gene are MNHNS and SASEGT. CDR3 length equals 15 residues. V lost 8 bases and J lost 4; bases outside the gene matches: 7. The CDR3 DNA reads TGTGCCAGCTGGGACAGGGGGGGACTAAATCAGCCCCAGCATTTT. Translated, it gives CASWDRGGLNQPQHF.

This clonotype was counted a few times. The chain couples TRBV15 to TRBJ2-2; D is unclear. This CDR3 spans 12 amino acids. CDR1 and CDR2 (germline): LNHNV, YYDKDF (reference sequence). Trimming removed 2 bases at V and 5 bases at J, with 3 bases between. CDR3 coding DNA: TGTGCCACCAGCAGACTTACCGGGGAGCTGTTTTTT. It yields the protein CATSRLTGELFF.

This clonotype has a handful of counts. The chain links TRBV27 to TRBJ1-2, with TRBD1 matching 9 bases. Trimming removed 8 bases from V and 8 bases from J; junction bases left unmatched: 6. The CDR3 runs to 12 residues. The germline CDR1 and CDR2 sequences are MNHEY and SMNVEV (reference sequence). This CDR3 reads CASGQGWGGYTF. CDR3 sequence (DNA): TGTGCCAGCGGACAGGGGTGGGGAGGCTACACCTTC.

A few counts support this clonotype. The V and J genes are TRBV19 and TRBJ1-1; possibly TRBD1 for D (5 bases). With 3 bases removed from V and 1 base from J, the gap between germline ends came to 9 bases. This CDR3 is built from 14 residues. Germline values: CDR1 LNHDA, CDR2 SQIVND (reference sequence). Here the CDR3 reads CASSITQGNTEAFF. CDR3 nucleotides: TGTGCCAGTAGTATTACCCAGGGGAACACTGAAGCTTTCTTT.

The rearrangement joins TRBV29-1 to TRBJ2-3; TRBD2 matches at 10 bases. V shed 6 bases and J 1 base; nucleotides not matched to a gene: 4. The CDR3 is 14 amino acids. CDR1 is SQVTM and CDR2 is ANQGSEA in the germline V gene. This chain's CDR3 is CSVSGTSGTDTQYF. The CDR3 region has the DNA TGCAGCGTCTCCGGGACTAGCGGCACAGATACGCAGTATTTT.

The chain joins TRBV28 to TRBJ2-1; 8 bases agree with TRBD2. This CDR3 has 15 amino acids. The germline V gene has CDR1 MDHEN and CDR2 SYDVKM. Trimming removed 4 bases from V and 7 bases from J; junction bases left unmatched: 9. The CDR3 is CASSSRVAGKNEQFF. The CDR3, as DNA: TGTGCCAGCAGTTCCCGGGTAGCGGGGAAGAATGAGCAGTTCTTC.

This clonotype was counted only a few times. V is TRBV20-1 and J is TRBJ2-3; D is undetermined. The V gene's germline CDR1 is DFQATT and CDR2 SNEGSKA (reference sequence). The CDR3 covers 13 residues. V was clipped by 1 base and J by 0 bases, with 5 bases between them. CDR3 sequence reads: CSARGASTDTQYF. The CDR3 DNA is TGCAGTGCTAGAGGGGCGAGCACAGATACGCAGTATTTT.

This chain uses TRBV28 with TRBJ2-7; 8 bases match TRBD2. Per germline, CDR1 MDHEN and CDR2 SYDVKM. This CDR3 has 17 amino acids. V shed 5 bases, J shed 0 bases, and the junction held 12 bases outside the gene matches. Written as DNA, the CDR3 is TGTGCCAGCAGTAATAGGGGGACTAGAGGGAGCTCCTACGAGCAGTACTTC. As protein: CASSNRGTRGSSYEQYF.

A note on this clonotype: At one boundary the junction diverges from the germline segment, which might be a read error. This chain links TRBV6-6 with TRBJ2-1, with D uncertain. Germline CDR1 and CDR2: MNHNY and SVGAGI (reference sequence). This CDR3 is built from 11 residues. CDR3 sequence: CASSYYHEQFF. The DNA of the CDR3 is TGTGCCAGCAGTTACTACCATGAGCAGTTCTTC.

This clonotype was recorded a few times. The rearrangement links TRBV6-6 to TRBJ1-1; possible D gene TRBD1, 5 bases. The CDR3 covers 17 residues. CDR1 MNHNY and CDR2 SVGAGI come from the germline V gene (reference sequence). V was clipped by 0 bases and J by 1 base, with 15 bases between them. In DNA form, the CDR3 reads TGTGCCAGCAGTTACTCGATGGGCGGAGGGGAGAACACTGAAGCTTTCTTT. Its protein product is CASSYSMGGGENTEAFF.